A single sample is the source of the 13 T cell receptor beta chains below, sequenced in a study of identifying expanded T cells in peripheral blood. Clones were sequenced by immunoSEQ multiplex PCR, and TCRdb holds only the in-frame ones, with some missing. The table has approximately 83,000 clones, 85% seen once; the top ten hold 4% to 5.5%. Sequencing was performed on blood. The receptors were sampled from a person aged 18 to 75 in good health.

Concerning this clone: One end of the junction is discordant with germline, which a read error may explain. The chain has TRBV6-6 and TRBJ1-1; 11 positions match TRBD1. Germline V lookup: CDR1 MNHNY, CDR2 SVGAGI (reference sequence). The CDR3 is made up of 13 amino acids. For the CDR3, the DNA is TGTGCCAGCAGCTCTTTCGTAGGGACAGGGGGAAATTTT. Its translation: CASSSFVGTGGNF.

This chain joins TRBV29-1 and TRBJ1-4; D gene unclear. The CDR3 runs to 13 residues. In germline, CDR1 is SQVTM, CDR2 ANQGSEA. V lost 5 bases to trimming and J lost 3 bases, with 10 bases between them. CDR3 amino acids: CSVTIQSNEKLFF. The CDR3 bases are TGCAGCGTTACTATCCAGTCTAATGAAAAACTGTTTTTT. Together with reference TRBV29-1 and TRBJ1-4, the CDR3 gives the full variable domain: SAVISQKPSRDICQRGTSLTIQCQVDSQVTMMFWYRQQPGQSLTLIATANQGSEATYESGFVIDKFPISRPNLTFSTLTVSNMSPEDSSIYLCSVTIQSNEKLFFGSGTQLSVL.

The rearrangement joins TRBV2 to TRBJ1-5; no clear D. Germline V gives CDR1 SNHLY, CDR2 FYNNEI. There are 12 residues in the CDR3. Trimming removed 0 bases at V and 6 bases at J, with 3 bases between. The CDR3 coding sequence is TGTGCCAGCAGTGAAGCGCGTCAGCCCCAGCATTTT. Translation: CASSEARQPQHF.

The DNA of the CDR3 is TGTGCCAGCAGCAGCGTAGCCCCAGGCACCGGGGAGCTGTTTTTT. It yields the protein CASSSVAPGTGELFF. The J gene is TRBJ2-2, the V gene TRBV7-2; D is ambiguous. The CDR3 contains 15 residues. Trimming pared 5 bases from V and 4 bases from J, leaving 14 bases between. CDR1 is SGHTA, CDR2 FQGNSA, per germline.

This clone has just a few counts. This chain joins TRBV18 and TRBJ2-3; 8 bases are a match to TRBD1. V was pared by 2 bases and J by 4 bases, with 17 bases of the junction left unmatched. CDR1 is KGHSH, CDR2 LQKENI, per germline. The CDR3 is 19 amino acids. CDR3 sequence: CASSPGLDRARITADTQYF. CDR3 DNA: TGTGCCAGCTCACCAGGACTGGACAGGGCCCGAATTACCGCAGATACGCAGTATTTT. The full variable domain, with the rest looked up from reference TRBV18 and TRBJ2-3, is NAGVMQNPRHLVRRRGQEARLRCSPMKGHSHVYWYRQLPEEGLKFMVYLQKENIIDESGMPKERFSAEFPKEGPSILRIQQVVRGDSAAYFCASSPGLDRARITADTQYFGPGTRLTVL.

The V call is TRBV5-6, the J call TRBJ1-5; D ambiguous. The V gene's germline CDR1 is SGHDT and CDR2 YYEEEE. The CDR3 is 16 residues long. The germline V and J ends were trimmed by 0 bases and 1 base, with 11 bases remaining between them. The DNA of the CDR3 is TGTGCCAGCAGCTTGGCTGGGATGTGGAGCAATCAGCCCCAGCATTTT. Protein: CASSLAGMWSNQPQHF.

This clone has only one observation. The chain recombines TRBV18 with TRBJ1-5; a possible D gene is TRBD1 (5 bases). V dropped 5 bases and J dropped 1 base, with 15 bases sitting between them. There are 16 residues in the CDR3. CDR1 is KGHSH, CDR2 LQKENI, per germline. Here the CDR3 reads CASSAQGGRSNQPQHF. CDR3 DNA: TGTGCCAGCTCAGCCCAGGGAGGAAGGAGCAATCAGCCCCAGCATTTT.

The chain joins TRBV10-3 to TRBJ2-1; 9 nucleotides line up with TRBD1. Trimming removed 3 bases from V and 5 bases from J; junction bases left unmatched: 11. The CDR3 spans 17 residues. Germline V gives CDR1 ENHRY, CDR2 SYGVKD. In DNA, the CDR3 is TGTGCCATCAGTGAAGCCGCCGGGACAGGGATTAACAATGAGCAGTTCTTC. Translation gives CAISEAAGTGINNEQFF.

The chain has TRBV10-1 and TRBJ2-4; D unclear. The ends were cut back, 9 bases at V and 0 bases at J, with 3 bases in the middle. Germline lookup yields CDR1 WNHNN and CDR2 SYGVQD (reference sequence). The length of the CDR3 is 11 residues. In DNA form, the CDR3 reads TGCGCCAGGACAGCCAAAAACATTCAGTACTTC. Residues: CARTAKNIQYF.

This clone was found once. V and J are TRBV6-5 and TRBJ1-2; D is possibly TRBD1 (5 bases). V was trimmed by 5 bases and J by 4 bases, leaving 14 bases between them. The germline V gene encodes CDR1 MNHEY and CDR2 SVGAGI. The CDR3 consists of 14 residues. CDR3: CASSRPGISYGYTF. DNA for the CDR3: TGTGCCAGCAGTCGGCCAGGGATATCCTATGGCTACACCTTC.

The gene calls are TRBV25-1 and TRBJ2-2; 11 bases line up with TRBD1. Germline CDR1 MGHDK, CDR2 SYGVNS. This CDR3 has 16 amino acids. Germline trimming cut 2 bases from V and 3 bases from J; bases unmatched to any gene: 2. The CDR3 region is CASSERDRGDTGELFF. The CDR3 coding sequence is TGTGCCAGCAGTGAACGGGACAGGGGGGACACCGGGGAGCTGTTTTTT.

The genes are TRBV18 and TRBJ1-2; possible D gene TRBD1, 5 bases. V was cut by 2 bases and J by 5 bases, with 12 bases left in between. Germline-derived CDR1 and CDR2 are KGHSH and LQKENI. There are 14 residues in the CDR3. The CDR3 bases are TGTGCCAGCTCACCAGAGGGGAATGAATATGGCTACACCTTC. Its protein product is CASSPEGNEYGYTF.

The CDR3 DNA is TGTGCCAGCAGCCCCACCGGGGACACCTACTACGAGCAGTACTTC. Residues: CASSPTGDTYYEQYF. The J gene is TRBJ2-7, the V gene TRBV5-6, with D perhaps matching TRBD1 (6 bases). V lost 4 bases and J 3 bases, leaving 17 bases between the germline ends. Germline V gene sequence: CDR1 SGHDT, CDR2 YYEEEE. The CDR3 has 15 amino acids.